Presented here are 8 T cell receptor beta chains from one specimen sequenced in a study of T cells after yellow fever vaccination (dated by TCRdb to about 2019). Library prep was done by 5' RACE. TCRdb shows the sequencer as Illumina NovaSeq 6000. The public reads were quality trimmed at Q25 with fastp and then assembled into clones with MiXCR by TCRdb, keeping productive beta chains. Merged by CDR3 protein, the rows form single entries marked with the most common genes and DNA. Here the sample has around 320,000 distinct CDR3 sequences; around 4.5% occur a single time. Just under 20% of the sample lies in the top ten. This specimen's treatment or condition label, interpreted: live attenuated yellow fever vaccine strain. The sample was PBMCs, taken 15 days after the yellow fever booster vaccination. Receptors were obtained from a man aged 18-30 years who received the YFV17D yellow fever vaccine.

This clonotype was recorded many times. This chain links TRBV20-1 with TRBJ2-5; D is uncertain. The CDR3 totals 12 residues. V was pared by 3 bases and J by 4 bases, with 9 bases between. In germline, CDR1 is DFQATT, CDR2 SNEGSKA (reference sequence). CDR3 nucleotide sequence: TGCAGTGCTAGCAGGCCAAGAGAGACCCAGTACTTC. This encodes CSASRPRETQYF.

This clonotype was counted a few times. The chain combines TRBV6-2 or TRBV6-3 with TRBJ1-1; a possible D gene is TRBD1 (5 bases). This CDR3 comprises 12 residues. CDR1 MNHEY and CDR2 SVGEGT come from the germline V gene. The germline V and J ends were trimmed by 2 bases and 7 bases, with 8 bases remaining between them. CDR3 DNA sequence: TGTGCCAGCAGTTACGGCGGGGGTGAAGCTTTCTTT. This sequence encodes CASSYGGGEAFF.

This clonotype showed up just a few times. The genes are TRBV5-1 and TRBJ2-5; TRBD2 matches at 9 bases. The germline V gene encodes CDR1 SGHRS and CDR2 YFSETQ. The CDR3 runs to 16 residues. V was clipped by 6 bases and J by 2 bases; unmatched bases: 11. The CDR3 nucleotides are TGCGCCAGCAACCCCTCCCCGACTAGCGGTCAAGAGACCCAGTACTTC. It specifies CASNPSPTSGQETQYF.

This clonotype turned up a few times. J is TRBJ1-6 and V is TRBV4-2, with a weak D call TRBD1 (6 bases). V lost 0 bases and J lost 9, with 12 bases in between. This CDR3 spans 15 amino acids. The germline gives CDR1 LGHNA, CDR2 YNFKEQ. This CDR3 reads CASSQEGSRGSPLHF. For the CDR3, the DNA is TGTGCCAGCAGCCAAGAGGGTTCCAGGGGTTCACCCCTCCACTTT.

This chain uses TRBV2 with TRBJ1-2; D is ambiguous. Looked up from germline, CDR1 is SNHLY and CDR2 is FYNNEI. Between the trimmed V and J ends, which lost 4 bases and 2 bases, there was a span of 11 bases. This CDR3 is 14 amino acids long. The CDR3 protein is CASSVVGSNYGYTF. CDR3 in DNA: TGTGCCAGCAGTGTCGTGGGGTCGAACTATGGCTACACCTTC.

This clonotype was seen a handful of times. The chain has TRBV3-1 and TRBJ2-5, with D unresolved. There are 16 residues in the CDR3. Germline lookup yields CDR1 LGHDT and CDR2 YNNKEL (reference sequence). The V gene lost 1 base and the J gene lost 3 bases, with 15 bases spanning the gap. This CDR3 reads CASSQARAARKETQYF. The CDR3 coding sequence is TGTGCCAGCAGCCAAGCTAGGGCGGCAAGAAAAGAGACCCAGTACTTC.

This clonotype has a count of ten or more. The chain employs TRBV12-3 or TRBV12-4 and TRBJ2-1, with TRBD1 matching over 8 bases. The CDR3 has 16 amino acids. V lost 7 bases and J lost 5; bases outside the gene matches: 13. CDR3 in amino acids: CASTSYLTGGDNEQFF. Here the CDR3 DNA reads TGTGCCAGCACCTCTTACCTAACAGGGGGAGACAATGAGCAGTTCTTC.

This chain links TRBV25-1 with TRBJ2-1, with 9 positions matching TRBD2. Germline CDR1 is MGHDK and CDR2 is SYGVNS. Germline trimming cut 5 bases from V and 6 bases from J; bases unmatched to any gene: 14. The length of the CDR3 is 17 residues. CDR3 sequence (DNA): TGTGCCAGCAGTAAAGGGTGGGAGCTAGCGGGGCCCAATGAGCAGTTCTTC. Amino acid sequence: CASSKGWELAGPNEQFF.